This T cell receptor (beta chain) is from a study of blood T cell repertoires in COVID-19. Study-level information: Sites across the United States, Italy and Spain contributed samples from acute and convalescent COVID-19.

Only in-frame clones appear in the TCRdb table, and some are missing; sequencing was by immunoSEQ multiplex PCR. The sample has fewer than 150,000 clones, approximately 80% seen once. The V end was cut by 3 bases, the J end by 7 bases, with 7 bases between. CDR1 SGHTA and CDR2 FQGTGA come from the germline V gene. This CDR3 has 13 residues. Within 2 weeks before study entry, exposed participants met a COVID-19 case. The chain combines TRBV7-3 with TRBJ1-6, with D possibly TRBD1 on 5 matching bases. The sequenced material came from PBMCs or T cells enriched from blood (not recorded which). The clonotype comes from a woman in her late teens or twenties who had been exposed to COVID-19. The CDR3 DNA reads as TGTGCCAGCAGCTTGACAGAGAATTCACCCCTCCACTTT. Its translation is CASSLTENSPLHF.